Given below is one TCR beta chain in context. Antigen unknown. CDR3 length: 16 residues. Germline lookup yields CDR1 SGHRS and CDR2 YFSETQ. Trimming took 6 bases from V and 7 from J; bases not matched to a gene: 13. The source of the sample is a study of cytomegalovirus exposure and HLA in healthy donors. The overall study: The same platform used for the 600 to 750 first-cohort repertoires was also used for the 95 to 150 validation repertoires, as a later analysis reported. The study, taken as a whole, reports: Generally TCR sequences proved uncommon, though certain public TCRs appeared in numerous donors.

Only in-frame clones appear in the TCRdb table, and some are missing; sequencing was by immunoSEQ multiplex PCR. This table has approximately 280,000 clones, approximately 90% appearing once. The chain couples TRBV5-1 to TRBJ1-4; 9 bases match TRBD1. The specimen sequenced was PBMCs. The sequence was collected from a woman under 30 in good health and CMV-seronegative. The CDR3 sequence is CASTLLSGTGIEKLFF. The CDR3 coding sequence is TGCGCCAGCACCCTCCTTTCCGGGACAGGGATTGAAAAACTGTTTTTT.